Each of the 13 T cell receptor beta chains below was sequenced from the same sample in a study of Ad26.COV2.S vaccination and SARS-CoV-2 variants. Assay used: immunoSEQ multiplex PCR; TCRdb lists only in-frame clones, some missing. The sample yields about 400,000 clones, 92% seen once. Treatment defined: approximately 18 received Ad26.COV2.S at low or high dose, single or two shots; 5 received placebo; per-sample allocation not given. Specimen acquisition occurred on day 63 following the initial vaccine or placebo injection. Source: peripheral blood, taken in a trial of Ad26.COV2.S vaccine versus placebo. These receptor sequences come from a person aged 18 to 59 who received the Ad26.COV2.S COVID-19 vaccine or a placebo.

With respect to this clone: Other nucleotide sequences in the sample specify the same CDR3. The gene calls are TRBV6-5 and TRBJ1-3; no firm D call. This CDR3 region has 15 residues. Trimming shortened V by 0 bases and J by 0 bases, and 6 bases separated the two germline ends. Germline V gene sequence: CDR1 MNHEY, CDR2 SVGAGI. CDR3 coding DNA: TGTGCCAGCAGTTACTCAGGCAGCTCTGGAAACACCATATATTTT. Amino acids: CASSYSGSSGNTIYF.

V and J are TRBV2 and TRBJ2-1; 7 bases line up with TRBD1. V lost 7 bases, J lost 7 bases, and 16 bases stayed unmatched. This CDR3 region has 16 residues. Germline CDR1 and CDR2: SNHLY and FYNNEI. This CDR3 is CASTKKTGQAANEQFF. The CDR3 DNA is TGTGCCAGCACCAAAAAAACCGGACAGGCGGCGAATGAGCAGTTCTTC. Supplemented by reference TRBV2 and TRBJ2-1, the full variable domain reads EPEVTQTPSHQVTQMGQEVILRCVPISNHLYFYWYRQILGQKVEFLVSFYNNEISEKSEIFDDQFSVERPDGSNFTLKIRSTKLEDSAMYFCASTKKTGQAANEQFFGPGTRLTVL.

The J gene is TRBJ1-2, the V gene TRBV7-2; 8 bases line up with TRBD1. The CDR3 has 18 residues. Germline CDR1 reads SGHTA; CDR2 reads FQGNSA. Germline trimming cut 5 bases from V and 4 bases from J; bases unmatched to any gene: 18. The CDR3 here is CASSPPRAGGSLSYGYTF. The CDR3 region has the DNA TGTGCCAGCAGCCCCCCCCGGGCAGGGGGCAGCCTAAGCTATGGCTACACCTTC.

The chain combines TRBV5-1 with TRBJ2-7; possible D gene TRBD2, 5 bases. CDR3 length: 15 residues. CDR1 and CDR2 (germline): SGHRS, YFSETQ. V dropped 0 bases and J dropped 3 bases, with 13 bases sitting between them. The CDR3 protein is CASSLGQRTLYEQYF. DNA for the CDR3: TGCGCCAGCAGCTTGGGGCAGCGGACTCTCTACGAGCAGTACTTC.

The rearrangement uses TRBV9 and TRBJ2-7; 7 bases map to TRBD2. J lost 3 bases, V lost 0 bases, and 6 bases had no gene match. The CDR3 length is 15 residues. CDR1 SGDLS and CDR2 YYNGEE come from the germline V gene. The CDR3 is CASSVDGGFDYEQYF. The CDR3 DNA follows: TGTGCCAGCAGCGTAGACGGGGGGTTCGACTACGAGCAGTACTTC.

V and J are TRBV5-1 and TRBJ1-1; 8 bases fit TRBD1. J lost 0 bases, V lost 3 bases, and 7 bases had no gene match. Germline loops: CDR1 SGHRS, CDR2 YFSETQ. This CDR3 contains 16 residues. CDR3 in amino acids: CASSSVAGGLNTEAFF. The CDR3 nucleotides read TGCGCCAGCAGCTCAGTTGCAGGGGGCCTGAACACTGAAGCTTTCTTT.

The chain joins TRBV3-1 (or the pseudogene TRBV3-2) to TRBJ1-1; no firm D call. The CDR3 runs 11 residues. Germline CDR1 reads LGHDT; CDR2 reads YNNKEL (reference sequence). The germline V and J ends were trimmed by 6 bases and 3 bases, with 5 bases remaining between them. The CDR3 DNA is TGTGCCAGCAGTCAACACACTGAAGCTTTCTTT. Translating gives CASSQHTEAFF.

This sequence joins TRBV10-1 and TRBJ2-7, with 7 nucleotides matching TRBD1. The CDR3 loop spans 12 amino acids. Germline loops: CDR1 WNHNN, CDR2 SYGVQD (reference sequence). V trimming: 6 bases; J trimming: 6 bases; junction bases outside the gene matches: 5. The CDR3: CASSRGTAEQYF. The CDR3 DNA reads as TGCGCCAGCAGCAGGGGGACAGCCGAGCAGTACTTC.

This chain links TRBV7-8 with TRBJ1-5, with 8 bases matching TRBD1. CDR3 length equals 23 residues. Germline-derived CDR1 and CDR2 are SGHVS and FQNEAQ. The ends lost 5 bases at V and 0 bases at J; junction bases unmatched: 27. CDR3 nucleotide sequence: TGTGCCAGCAGCCCCCAGGTTACTTTCAACCGGGGCAGGGGGCCTTATAGCAATCAGCCCCAGCATTTT. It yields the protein CASSPQVTFNRGRGPYSNQPQHF. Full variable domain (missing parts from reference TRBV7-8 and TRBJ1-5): GAGVSQSPRYKVAKRGQDVALRCDPISGHVSLFWYQQALGQGPEFLTYFQNEAQLDKSGLPSDRFFAERPEGSVSTLKIQRTQQEDSAVYLCASSPQVTFNRGRGPYSNQPQHFGDGTRLSIL.

CDR3 in amino acids: CASNVQGRSEQFF. The CDR3 DNA follows: TGTGCCAGCAACGTACAGGGTCGCAGTGAGCAGTTCTTC. This chain links TRBV25-1 with TRBJ2-1; D is perhaps TRBD1 (6 bases). The CDR3 spans 13 residues. Trimming took off 7 bases at V and 9 bases at J, with 16 bases between the two ends. CDR1 and CDR2 from the germline V gene are MGHDK and SYGVNS.

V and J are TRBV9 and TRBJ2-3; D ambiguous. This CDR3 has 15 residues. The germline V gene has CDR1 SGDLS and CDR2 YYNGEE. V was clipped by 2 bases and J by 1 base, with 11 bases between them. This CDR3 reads CASSVGNAGTDTQYF. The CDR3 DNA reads TGTGCCAGCAGCGTCGGCAACGCAGGCACAGATACGCAGTATTTT.

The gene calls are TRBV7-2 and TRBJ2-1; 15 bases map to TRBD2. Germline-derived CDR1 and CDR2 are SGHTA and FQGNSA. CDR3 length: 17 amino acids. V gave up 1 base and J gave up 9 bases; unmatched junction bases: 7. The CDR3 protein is CASSLVTGLAGGGEQFF. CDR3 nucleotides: TGTGCCAGCAGCTTAGTTACGGGACTAGCGGGGGGAGGTGAGCAGTTCTTC.

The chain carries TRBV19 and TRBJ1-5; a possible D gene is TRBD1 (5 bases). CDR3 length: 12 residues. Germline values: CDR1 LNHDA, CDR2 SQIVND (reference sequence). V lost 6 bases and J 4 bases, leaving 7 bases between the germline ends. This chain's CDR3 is CASRGLNQPQHF. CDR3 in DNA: TGTGCCAGTAGGGGACTGAATCAGCCCCAGCATTTT.